This T cell receptor beta chain was documented in a study of blood T cell repertoires in COVID-19. About the study: In each case, the material was cDNA or gDNA derived from T cells, B-cell-depleted T cells, or PBMCs.

Concerning this clone: The identical CDR3 is also encoded by other nucleotide sequences in the sample.

In the original workflow: Scientists estimated how many nucleated cells there were by amplifying reference gene primers. The data were produced by immunoSEQ multiplex PCR, yet TCRdb's version contains in-frame clones alone and is incomplete. V, J and clone size are those of that table, while D and trimming were read from the DNA. This sample carries about 78,000 clones, roughly 86% of them seen once, and the ten largest clones take 4.5% to 5.5%. The germline gives CDR1 GTSNPN, CDR2 SVGIG (reference sequence). V was trimmed by 0 bases and J by 3 bases, leaving 8 bases between them. This CDR3 has 13 amino acids.

The material sequenced was peripheral blood. This sequence originates from a man aged 50 to 60 with active or convalescent COVID-19. The chain carries TRBV30 and TRBJ2-5, with a possible D match to TRBD1 (6 bases). The CDR3, as DNA: TGTGCCTGGAGTGTACCAGGGGAAGAGACCCAGTACTTC. Protein sequence: CAWSVPGEETQYF.